The 3 T cell receptor beta chains below were found in one sample sequenced in a study of T-cell reconstitution after alpha-beta-depleted transplantation in children. Using unique molecular identifiers, the investigators prepared the TCRbeta library. TCRdb itself ran the PCR reads through MiXCR, one entry per CDR3 protein. This table holds hundreds of thousands of distinct CDR3 sequences, roughly a quarter found once. The sequenced sample was PBMCs, mostly from graft donor cells, obtained 360 days after TCRalphabeta/CD19-depleted stem cell transplant. The receptors were sampled from a female patient aged 2 to 10 who had a stem cell transplant for congenital amegakaryocytic thrombocytopenia, so the T cells may come from the graft donor.

The chain uses TRBV7-2 and TRBJ2-4, with D perhaps TRBD1 or TRBD2 (5 bases each). Germline V gene lookup returns CDR1 SGHTA and CDR2 FQGNSA. V dropped 0 bases and J dropped 0 bases, with 6 bases sitting between them. This CDR3 contains 15 residues. The CDR3 coding sequence is TGTGCCAGCAGCTTAGCCGGGACAGCCAAAAACATTCAGTACTTC. Translated: CASSLAGTAKNIQYF.

J is TRBJ1-5 and V is TRBV20-1; weak D call: TRBD1 (5 bases). Per the germline V gene, CDR1 is DFQATT and CDR2 is SNEGSKA (reference sequence). The CDR3 is 15 residues long. The V and J ends lost 2 bases and 6 bases respectively, with 17 bases between them. Here the CDR3 DNA reads TGCAGTGCTAGAAGGGTGGGGCCCGGGATTCAGCCCCAGCATTTT. Protein sequence: CSARRVGPGIQPQHF.

This chain uses TRBV28 with TRBJ2-7; 8 bases are shared with TRBD1. After removal of 6 bases from V and 2 bases from J, the junction contained 3 bases not matched to a gene. The germline CDR1 and CDR2 sequences are MDHEN and SYDVKM. The CDR3 contains 13 residues. In nucleotides, the CDR3 is TGTGCCAGCAGGGGGACAGGTCCCTACGAGCAGTACTTC. Its translation is CASRGTGPYEQYF.